This T cell receptor beta chain was observed in a study of OX40 agonist ivuxolimab in advanced cancers. At the level of the whole study: Ivuxolimab was an agonistic, fully human IgG2 monoclonal antibody directed against OX40 (CD134), a costimulatory receptor. Intravenous ivuxolimab was administered to patients every 2 weeks at six dose levels: 0.01, 0.1, 0.3, 1.5, 3 and 10 mg/kg. Of the approximately 53 patients in dose escalation, about 19 had hepatocellular carcinoma, some 15 had melanoma, 9 had renal cell carcinoma and 9 had head and neck cancer. In the dose-escalation cohort, over 65% of patients were male, and the mean age was approximately 60 years, with a range of roughly 20 to 80. Patients were allowed to have had prior anti-PD-1, anti-PD-L1 or anti-CTLA-4 therapy, and 40% of the dose-escalation patients had previously received checkpoint inhibitors. Partial responses occurred in three dose-escalation patients: two with cutaneous melanoma and one with hepatocellular carcinoma. Peripheral TCRbeta sequencing aimed to test whether ivuxolimab altered TCR sequence diversity and caused clonal T-cell expansion. The paper covers the monotherapy dose-escalation part of the phase I ivuxolimab trial, which included N ≈ 57 patients. General study outcomes and caveats: Partial responders in the 0.1-3.0 mg/kg groups had among the lowest normalized peripheral clonal expansion, especially among CD8+ T cells. Which antigens the clonally expanded peripheral T cells were specific for was not determined. After ivuxolimab, CD8+ T cells had more expanded clones than CD4+ T cells on average. Clonal expansion of both CD4+ and CD8+ blood T cells was observed from baseline to week 6 at doses 0.1 to 3.0 mg/kg. Low levels of normalized T-cell clonal expansion were also seen in some patients who did not respond.

As concerns this clone: Its antigen has not been determined. Base qualities are not recorded, but no much larger clone differs from it by a single base.

The trial excluded patients who had a history of autoimmune disease or who were on systemic immunosuppression. Peripheral blood for TCR sequencing was collected from all dose cohorts at baseline, on cycle 4 day 1, and on cycle 7 day 1. Samples were obtained from an open-label, multicenter, first-in-human phase I dose-escalation trial of ivuxolimab. Adults with locally advanced or metastatic melanoma, renal cell, hepatocellular, or head and neck squamous cell carcinoma were enrolled in the trial. Before TCR sequencing, CD4+ and CD8+ T cells were separately sorted from peripheral blood. To sequence the TCRbeta CDR3 region, genomic DNA was isolated from the sorted cells. The immunoSEQ Assay was used for sequencing of TCRbeta CDR3 regions. Sourced from immuneACCESS, this table was stored by TCRdb with only in-frame sequences that have V and J called. A share of the clones is absent; for the studies checked, an unresolved V gene accounts for under half, and the remainder has no known explanation. This sample comprises tens of thousands of clones, over 75% of them detected only once. Around 0.28% of the sample comes from the top ten.

Trimming costs V 5 bases and J 7 bases, and their ends lie 18 bases apart. The CDR3 goes from the cysteine to the phenylalanine over 15 residues. This entry keeps only the CDR3 DNA: 45 bases, framed from base 1. CDR1 and CDR2 (MGHDK, SYGVNS) derive from the germline V gene. The sequenced sample was CD4+ or CD8+ T cells sorted from blood, obtained in a trial of the OX40 agonist ivuxolimab. The V and J genes are TRBV25-1 and TRBJ2-1; the D segment could be TRBD2, given 5 matching bases. The clonotype was recovered from an adult with an advanced solid tumor such as melanoma, head and neck, liver or kidney cancer. The DNA is as follows: TGTGCCAGCAGTCCCCCGAGGGCCCTCCAGAATGAGCAGTTCTTC. The resulting protein is CASSPPRALQNEQFF.